One and the same sample provided the 10 T cell receptor beta chains below, sequenced in a study of cytomegalovirus exposure and HLA in healthy donors. The PCR made use of 60 Vbeta and 13 Jbeta primers. Sequenced by immunoSEQ multiplex PCR; TCRdb stores in-frame clones only, minus some. The table includes some 98,000 clones, roughly three quarters detected once. The specimen sequenced was PBMCs. The receptors come from a female donor in good health and CMV-seronegative.

The chain has TRBV7-3 and TRBJ2-5, with 9 bases matching TRBD1. Germline CDR1 and CDR2: SGHTA and FQGTGA. There are 14 residues in the CDR3. J gave up 5 bases and V 4 bases, and 5 bases lay outside the gene matches. This CDR3 is CASSSDRGSETQYF. CDR3 DNA: TGTGCCAGCAGCTCCGACAGGGGGAGCGAGACCCAGTACTTC.

This chain links TRBV30 with TRBJ1-2, with 8 bases identical to TRBD1. The CDR3 extends over 12 amino acids. Per the germline V gene, CDR1 is GTSNPN and CDR2 is SVGIG (reference sequence). The V segment lost 4 bases and the J segment 8 bases; nucleotides outside the gene matches: 6. As DNA, the CDR3 is TGTGCCTGGACAGGGGGCCAGAAGGGCTACACCTTC. The encoded protein is CAWTGGQKGYTF.

V is TRBV6-7 and J is TRBJ2-3; D is unresolved. TRBV6-7 is flagged as an ORF with uncertain function. Trimming left V 4 bases short and J 2 bases short, with 16 bases between. The CDR3 contains 16 residues. This CDR3 is CASSFIAVTNTDTQYF. As DNA, the CDR3 is TGTGCCAGCAGTTTCATCGCGGTTACGAACACAGATACGCAGTATTTT.

The genes are TRBV28 and TRBJ2-7, with a weak D call TRBD1 (6 bases). Germline V gene lookup returns CDR1 MDHEN and CDR2 SYDVKM. The CDR3 is 12 residues long. V was shortened by 6 bases and J by 9 bases, with 15 bases between the two germline ends. The CDR3 reads CASRGAVWVQYF. For the CDR3, the DNA is TGTGCCAGCAGGGGGGCAGTTTGGGTGCAGTACTTC. The whole variable domain, filled in from reference TRBV28 and TRBJ2-7, reads DVKVTQSSRYLVKRTGEKVFLECVQDMDHENMFWYRQDPGLGLRLIYFSYDVKMKEKGDIPEGYSVSREKKERFSLILESASTNQTSMYLCASRGAVWVQYFGPGTRLTVT.

The J gene is TRBJ1-5, the V gene TRBV19; weak D call: TRBD1 (5 bases). From germline, CDR1 is LNHDA and CDR2 SQIVND (reference sequence). CDR3 length equals 14 residues. The germline V and J ends were trimmed by 2 bases and 3 bases, with 8 bases remaining between them. The CDR3 DNA follows: TGTGCCAGTAGTATAAAGGACACCAATCAGCCCCAGCATTTT. Its protein product is CASSIKDTNQPQHF.

This chain's CDR3 is CASSIVKGAGETQYF. In nucleotides, the CDR3 is TGCGCCAGCAGCATTGTCAAGGGGGCGGGTGAGACCCAGTACTTC. The rearrangement links TRBV5-1 to TRBJ2-5; TRBD1 matches at 7 bases. Germline CDR1 reads SGHRS; CDR2 reads YFSETQ. After removal of 4 bases from V and 5 bases from J, the junction contained 11 bases not matched to a gene. This CDR3 has 15 amino acids.

The chain couples TRBV11-2 to TRBJ2-3; weak D call: TRBD2 (5 bases). This CDR3 comprises 15 residues. The germline V gene has CDR1 SGHAT and CDR2 FQNNGV. V dropped 0 bases and J dropped 1 base, with 8 bases sitting between them. CDR3 loop: CASSLELVGTDTQYF. CDR3 DNA sequence: TGTGCCAGCAGCTTAGAACTAGTTGGCACAGATACGCAGTATTTT.

The chain is built from TRBV5-1 and TRBJ2-2, with D maybe TRBD1 (5 bases). V lost 6 bases to trimming and J lost 3 bases, with 12 bases between them. The CDR3 is 14 amino acids. Germline V CDR1 and CDR2: SGHRS, YFSETQ. The CDR3 loop reads CASTSGYYTGELFF. The CDR3, as DNA: TGCGCCAGCACTTCAGGGTATTACACCGGGGAGCTGTTTTTT.

This clone has just one count. The chain employs TRBV5-5 and TRBJ1-2, with 9 bases fitting TRBD1. The V segment lost 2 bases and the J segment 8 bases; nucleotides outside the gene matches: 7. The CDR3 spans 14 residues. CDR1 SGHKS and CDR2 YYEKEE come from the germline V gene (reference sequence). The CDR3 DNA is TGTGCCAGCAGCTTATCAGGACAGGGGATGGGCTACACCTTC. The encoded protein is CASSLSGQGMGYTF.

The chain carries TRBV6-5 and TRBJ1-4; D uncertain. CDR3 length: 14 residues. Trimming shortened V by 2 bases and J by 5 bases, and 9 bases separated the two germline ends. Germline values: CDR1 MNHEY, CDR2 SVGAGI. CDR3 sequence reads: CASSYGVSNEKLFF. The DNA of the CDR3 is TGTGCCAGCAGTTACGGAGTGAGCAATGAAAAACTGTTTTTT.